This T cell receptor beta chain was sequenced during a study of blood T cell repertoires in COVID-19. Losses at the gene ends were 5 bases for V and 1 base for J; bases not matched to a gene: 13. Germline CDR1 SGHVS, CDR2 FNYEAQ. The CDR3 has 17 amino acids. Participant-given clinical history determined each cohort assignment. The table came from immunoSEQ multiplex PCR; TCRdb's copy has only in-frame clones and leaves some out. The sample includes more than 300,000 clones, just over 90% of them seen just once. The sample comprised PBMCs or T cells enriched from blood (not recorded which). The TCR originated in a woman aged 40 to 49 who had been exposed to COVID-19. The genes are TRBV7-6 and TRBJ1-1; 7 bases agree with TRBD1. In DNA form, the CDR3 reads TGTGCCAGCAGCCCCGGGACAGCTTACCCGGGGAACACTGAAGCTTTCTTT. This encodes CASSPGTAYPGNTEAFF.